This TCR beta chain was recorded in a study of T cells in Graves' hyperthyroidism and ophthalmopathy. This clonotype was seen many times. The CDR3 is 16 residues long. CDR1 and CDR2 (germline): MNHNY, SVGAGI (reference sequence). V lost 2 bases and J 0 bases, leaving 13 bases between the germline ends. RNA transcripts yielded amplified TCR beta CDR3 regions. The TCR CDR3 first-round RT-PCR relied on the HTBI primer set. MiXCR, applied by TCRdb to the multiplex PCR reads, yields one record per CDR3 protein. The table lists around 600,000 distinct CDR3 sequences, 13% to 15% of them singletons. The chain joins TRBV6-6 to TRBJ1-1; tentative D call: TRBD1 (5 bases). The source material was blood. This clonotype was sampled from a woman aged 50 to 65 with Graves' ophthalmopathy. DNA for the CDR3: TGTGCCAGCAGTTACGGGCCGGGGGTACTGAACACTGAAGCTTTCTTT. Translated, it gives CASSYGPGVLNTEAFF.